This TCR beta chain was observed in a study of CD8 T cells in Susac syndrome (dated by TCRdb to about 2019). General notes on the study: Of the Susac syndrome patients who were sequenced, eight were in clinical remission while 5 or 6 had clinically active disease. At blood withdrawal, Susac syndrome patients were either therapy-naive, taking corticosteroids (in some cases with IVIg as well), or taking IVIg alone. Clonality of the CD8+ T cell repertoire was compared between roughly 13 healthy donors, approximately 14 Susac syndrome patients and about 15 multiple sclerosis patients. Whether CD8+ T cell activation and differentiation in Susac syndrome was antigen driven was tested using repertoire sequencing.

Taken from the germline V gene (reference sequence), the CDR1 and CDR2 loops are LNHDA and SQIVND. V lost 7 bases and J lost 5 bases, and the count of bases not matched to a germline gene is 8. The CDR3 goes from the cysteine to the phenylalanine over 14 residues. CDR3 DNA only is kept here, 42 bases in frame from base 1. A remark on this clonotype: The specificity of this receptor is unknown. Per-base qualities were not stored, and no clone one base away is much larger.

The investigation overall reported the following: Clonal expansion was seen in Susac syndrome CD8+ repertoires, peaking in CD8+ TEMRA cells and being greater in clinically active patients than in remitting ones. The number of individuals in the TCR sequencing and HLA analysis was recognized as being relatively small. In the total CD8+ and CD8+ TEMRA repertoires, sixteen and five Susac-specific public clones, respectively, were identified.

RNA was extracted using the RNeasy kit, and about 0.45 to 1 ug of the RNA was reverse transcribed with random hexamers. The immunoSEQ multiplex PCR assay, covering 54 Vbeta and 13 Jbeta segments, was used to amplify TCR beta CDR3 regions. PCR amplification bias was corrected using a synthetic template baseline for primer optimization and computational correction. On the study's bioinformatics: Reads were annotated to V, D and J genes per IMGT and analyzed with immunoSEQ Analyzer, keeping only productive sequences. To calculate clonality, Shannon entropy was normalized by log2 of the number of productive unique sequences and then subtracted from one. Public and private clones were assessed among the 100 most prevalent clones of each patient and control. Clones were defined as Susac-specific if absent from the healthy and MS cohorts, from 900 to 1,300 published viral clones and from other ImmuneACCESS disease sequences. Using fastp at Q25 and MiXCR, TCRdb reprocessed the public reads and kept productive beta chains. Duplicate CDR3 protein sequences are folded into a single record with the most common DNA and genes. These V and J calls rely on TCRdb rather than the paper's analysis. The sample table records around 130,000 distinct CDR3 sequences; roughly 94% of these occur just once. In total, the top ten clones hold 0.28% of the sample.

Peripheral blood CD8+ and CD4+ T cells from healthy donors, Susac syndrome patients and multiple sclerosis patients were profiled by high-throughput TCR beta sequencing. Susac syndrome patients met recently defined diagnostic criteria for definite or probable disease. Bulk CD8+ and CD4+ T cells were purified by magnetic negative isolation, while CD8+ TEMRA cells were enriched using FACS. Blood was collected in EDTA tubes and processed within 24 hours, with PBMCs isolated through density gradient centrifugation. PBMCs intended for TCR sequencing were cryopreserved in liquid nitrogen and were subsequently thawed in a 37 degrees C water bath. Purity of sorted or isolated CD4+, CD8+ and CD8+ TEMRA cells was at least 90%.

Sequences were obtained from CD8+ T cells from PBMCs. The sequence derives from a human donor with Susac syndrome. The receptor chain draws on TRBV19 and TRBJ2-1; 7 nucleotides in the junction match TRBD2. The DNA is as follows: TGTGCCAGTAAGGCTAGCGGTTCTGACAATGAGCAGTTCTTC. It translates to CASKASGSDNEQFF.